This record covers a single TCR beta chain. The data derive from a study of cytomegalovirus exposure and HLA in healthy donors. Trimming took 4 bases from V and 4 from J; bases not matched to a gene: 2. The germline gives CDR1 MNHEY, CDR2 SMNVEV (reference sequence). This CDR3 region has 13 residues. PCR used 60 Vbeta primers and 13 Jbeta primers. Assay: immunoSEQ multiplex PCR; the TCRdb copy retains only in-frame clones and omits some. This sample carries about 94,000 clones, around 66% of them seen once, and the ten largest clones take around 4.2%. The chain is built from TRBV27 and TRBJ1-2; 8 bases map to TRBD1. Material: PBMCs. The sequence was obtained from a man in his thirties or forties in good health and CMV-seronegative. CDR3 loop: CASSYRGSYGYTF. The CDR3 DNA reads TGTGCCAGCAGTTACAGGGGGTCCTATGGCTACACCTTC.